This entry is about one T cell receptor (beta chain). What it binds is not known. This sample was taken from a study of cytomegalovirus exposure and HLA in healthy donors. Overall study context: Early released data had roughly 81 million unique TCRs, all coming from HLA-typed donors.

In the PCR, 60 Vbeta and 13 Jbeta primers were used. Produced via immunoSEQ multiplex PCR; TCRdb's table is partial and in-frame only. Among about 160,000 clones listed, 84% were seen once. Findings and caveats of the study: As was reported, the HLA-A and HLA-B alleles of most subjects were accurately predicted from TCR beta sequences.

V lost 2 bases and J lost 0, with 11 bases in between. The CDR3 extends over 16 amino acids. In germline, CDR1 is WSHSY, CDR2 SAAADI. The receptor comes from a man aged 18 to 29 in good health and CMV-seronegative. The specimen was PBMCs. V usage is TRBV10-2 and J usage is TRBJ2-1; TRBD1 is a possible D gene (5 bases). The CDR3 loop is CASSEVRESSYNEQFF. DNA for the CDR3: TGCGCCAGCAGTGAGGTCAGGGAAAGCTCCTACAATGAGCAGTTCTTC.